This TCR beta chain was sequenced in a study of T-cell reconstitution after alpha-beta-depleted transplantation in children. The CDR3 is 16 residues long. Trimming removed 2 bases from V and 0 bases from J; junction bases left unmatched: 4. The germline V gene encodes CDR1 SGHRS and CDR2 YFSETQ. During its preparation, the TCRbeta library received unique molecular identifiers. TCRdb re-called the PCR reads through MiXCR, storing one row per CDR3 protein. The sample carries hundreds of thousands of distinct CDR3 sequences, 10% to 15% recorded once. This clonotype has ten or more counts. This sequence joins TRBV5-1 and TRBJ1-1; 10 bases align to TRBD1. This sequence was found in a human donor who donated a stem cell graft to a child with Fanconi anemia. Source: PBMCs, taken from the stem cell graft. The CDR3 sequence is CASSLGQGGLNTEAFF. The DNA for the CDR3 is TGCGCCAGCAGCTTAGGACAGGGGGGTTTGAACACTGAAGCTTTCTTT. Based on the CDR3 plus reference TRBV5-1 and TRBJ1-1, the full variable domain is KAGVTQTPRYLIKTRGQQVTLSCSPISGHRSVSWYQQTPGQGLQFLFEYFSETQRNKGNFPGRFSGRQFSNSRSEMNVSTLELGDSALYLCASSLGQGGLNTEAFFGQGTRLTVV.